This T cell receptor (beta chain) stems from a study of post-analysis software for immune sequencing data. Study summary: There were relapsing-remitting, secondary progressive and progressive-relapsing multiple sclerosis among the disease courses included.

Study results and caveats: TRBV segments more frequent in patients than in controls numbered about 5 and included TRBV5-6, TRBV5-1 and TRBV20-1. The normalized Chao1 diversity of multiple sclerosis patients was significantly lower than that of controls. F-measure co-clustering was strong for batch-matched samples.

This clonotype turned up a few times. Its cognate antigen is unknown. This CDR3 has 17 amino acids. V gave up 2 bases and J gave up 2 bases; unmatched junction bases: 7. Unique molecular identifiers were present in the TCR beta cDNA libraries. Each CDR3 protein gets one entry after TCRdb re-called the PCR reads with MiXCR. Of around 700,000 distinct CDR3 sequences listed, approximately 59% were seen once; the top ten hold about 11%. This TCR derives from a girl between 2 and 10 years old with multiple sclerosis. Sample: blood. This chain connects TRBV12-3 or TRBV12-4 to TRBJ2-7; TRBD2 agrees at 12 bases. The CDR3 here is CASSLIRTSGTPYEQYF. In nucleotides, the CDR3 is TGTGCCAGCAGTTTAATCCGGACTAGCGGGACCCCCTACGAGCAGTACTTC.